This TCR beta chain was captured in a study of identical twins. Study conclusions and caveats: Alpha sequences out of frame and shared by twins had excess low generation probability. A partial confounding effect on zero-insertion analyses could come from invariant MAIT and iNKT cells. With monozygotic twins, out-of-frame TCR alpha sharing exceeded what models estimated.

This clonotype was seen ten or more times. What it recognizes is unknown. Template switching added a universal primer site, and cDNA bore unique molecular identifiers. TCRdb re-analysed the 5' RACE reads in MiXCR, keeping a single row per CDR3 protein. The table includes approximately 600,000 distinct CDR3 sequences, about 7% detected once. This CDR3 comprises 15 residues. After removal of 2 bases from V and 0 bases from J, the junction contained 3 bases not matched to a gene. Looked up from germline, CDR1 is MNHNS and CDR2 is SASEGT. The same sample was also used in a study of yellow fever vaccine responses in identical twins.

The chain carries TRBV6-1 and TRBJ1-1; 7 positions match TRBD1. Specimen: PBMCs. The clonotype comes from a woman aged 18-35 years in good health. In DNA form, the CDR3 reads TGTGCCAGCAGTGAACAGACAGGGTTGAACACTGAAGCTTTCTTT. Its protein is CASSEQTGLNTEAFF.